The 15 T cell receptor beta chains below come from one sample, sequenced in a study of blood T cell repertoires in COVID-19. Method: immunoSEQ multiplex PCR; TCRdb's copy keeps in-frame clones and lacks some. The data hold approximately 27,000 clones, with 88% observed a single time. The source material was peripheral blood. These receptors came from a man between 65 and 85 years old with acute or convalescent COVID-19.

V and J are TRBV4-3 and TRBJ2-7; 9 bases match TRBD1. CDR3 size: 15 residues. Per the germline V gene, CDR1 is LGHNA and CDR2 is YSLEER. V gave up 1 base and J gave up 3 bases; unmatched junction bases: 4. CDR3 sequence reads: CASSQGGQGLYEQYF. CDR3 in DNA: TGCGCCAGCAGCCAAGGGGGACAGGGCCTCTACGAGCAGTACTTC.

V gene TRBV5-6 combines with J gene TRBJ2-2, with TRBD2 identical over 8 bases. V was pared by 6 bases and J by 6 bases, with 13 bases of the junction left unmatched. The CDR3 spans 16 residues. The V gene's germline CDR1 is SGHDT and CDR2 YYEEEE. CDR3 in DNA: TGTGCCAGCAACTCCGTGAAAGCGGGAGAGGCCGGGGAGCTGTTTTTT. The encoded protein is CASNSVKAGEAGELFF. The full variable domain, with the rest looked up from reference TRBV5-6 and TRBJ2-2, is DAGVTQSPTHLIKTRGQQVTLRCSPKSGHDTVSWYQQALGQGPQFIFQYYEEEERQRGNFPDRFSGHQFPNYSSELNVNALLLGDSALYLCASNSVKAGEAGELFFGEGSRLTVL.

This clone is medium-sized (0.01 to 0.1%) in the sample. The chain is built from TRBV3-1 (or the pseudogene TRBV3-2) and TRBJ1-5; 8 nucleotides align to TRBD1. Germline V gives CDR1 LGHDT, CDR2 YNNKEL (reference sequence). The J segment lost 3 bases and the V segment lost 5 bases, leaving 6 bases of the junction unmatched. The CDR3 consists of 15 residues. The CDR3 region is CASSLRQGYNQPQHF. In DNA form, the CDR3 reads TGTGCCAGCAGCTTACGACAGGGGTACAATCAGCCCCAGCATTTT.

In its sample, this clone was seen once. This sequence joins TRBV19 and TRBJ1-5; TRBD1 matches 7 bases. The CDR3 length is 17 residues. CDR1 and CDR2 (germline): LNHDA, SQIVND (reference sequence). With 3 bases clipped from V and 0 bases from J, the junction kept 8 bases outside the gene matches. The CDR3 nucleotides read TGTGCCAGTAGTATCGACAGGACAGGCTATAGCAATCAGCCCCAGCATTTT. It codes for CASSIDRTGYSNQPQHF.

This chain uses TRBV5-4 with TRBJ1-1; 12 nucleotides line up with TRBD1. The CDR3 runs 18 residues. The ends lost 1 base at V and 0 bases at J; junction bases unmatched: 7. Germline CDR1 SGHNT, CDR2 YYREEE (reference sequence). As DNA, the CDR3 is TGTGCCAGCAGCTTGATGCCCGGGACAGGGGGCATGAACACTGAAGCTTTCTTT. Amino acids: CASSLMPGTGGMNTEAFF.

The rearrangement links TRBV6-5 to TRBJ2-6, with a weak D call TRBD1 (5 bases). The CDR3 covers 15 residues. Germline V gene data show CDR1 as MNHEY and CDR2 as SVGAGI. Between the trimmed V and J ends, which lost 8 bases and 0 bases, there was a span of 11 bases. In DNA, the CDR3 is TGTGCCAGCGGCAGACAGAGCTCTGGGGCCAACGTCCTGACTTTC. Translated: CASGRQSSGANVLTF.

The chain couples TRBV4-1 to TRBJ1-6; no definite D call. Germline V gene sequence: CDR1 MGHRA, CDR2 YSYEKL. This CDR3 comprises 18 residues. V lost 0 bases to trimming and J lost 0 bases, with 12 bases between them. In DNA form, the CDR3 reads TGCGCCAGCAGCCAAGAAACCCCAGAAAACTCCTATAATTCACCCCTCCACTTT. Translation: CASSQETPENSYNSPLHF.

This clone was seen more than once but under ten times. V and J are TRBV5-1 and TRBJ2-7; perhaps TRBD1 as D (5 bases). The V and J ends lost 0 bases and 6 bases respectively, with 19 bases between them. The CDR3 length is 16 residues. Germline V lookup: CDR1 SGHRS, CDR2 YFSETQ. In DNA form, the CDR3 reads TGCGCCAGCAGCTTGGAAAGTCGGCAGGGTAGGGGCGAGCAGTACTTC. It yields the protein CASSLESRQGRGEQYF.

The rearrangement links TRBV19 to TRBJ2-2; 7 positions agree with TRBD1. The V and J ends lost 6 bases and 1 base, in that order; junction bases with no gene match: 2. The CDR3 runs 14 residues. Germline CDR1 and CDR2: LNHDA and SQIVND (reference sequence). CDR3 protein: CASSRDRNTGELFF. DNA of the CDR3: TGTGCCAGTAGCCGGGACAGGAACACCGGGGAGCTGTTTTTT. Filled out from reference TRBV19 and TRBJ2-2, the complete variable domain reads DGGITQSPKYLFRKEGQNVTLSCEQNLNHDAMYWYRQDPGQGLRLIYYSQIVNDFQKGDIAEGYSVSREKKESFPLTVTSAQKNPTAFYLCASSRDRNTGELFFGEGSRLTVL.

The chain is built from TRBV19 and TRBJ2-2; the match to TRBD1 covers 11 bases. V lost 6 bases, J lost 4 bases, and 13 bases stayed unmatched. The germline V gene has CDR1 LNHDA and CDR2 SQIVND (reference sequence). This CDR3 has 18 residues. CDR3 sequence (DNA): TGTGCCAGTAGGATACGGACAGGGGGCGTTCAGTCCACCGGGGAGCTGTTTTTT. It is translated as CASRIRTGGVQSTGELFF.

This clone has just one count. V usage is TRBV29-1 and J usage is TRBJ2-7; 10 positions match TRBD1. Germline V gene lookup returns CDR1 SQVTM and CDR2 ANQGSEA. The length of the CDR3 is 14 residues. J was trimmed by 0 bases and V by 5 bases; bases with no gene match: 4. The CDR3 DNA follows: TGCAGCGTTTATGGGACAGGGGTCTCCTACGAGCAGTACTTC. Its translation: CSVYGTGVSYEQYF.

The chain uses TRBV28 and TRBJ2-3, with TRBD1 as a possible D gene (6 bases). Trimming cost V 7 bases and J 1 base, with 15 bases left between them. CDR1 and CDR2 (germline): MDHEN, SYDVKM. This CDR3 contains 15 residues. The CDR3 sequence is CASTYRDTRTDTQYF. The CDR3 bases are TGTGCCAGCACCTACCGGGACACTCGCACAGATACGCAGTATTTT.

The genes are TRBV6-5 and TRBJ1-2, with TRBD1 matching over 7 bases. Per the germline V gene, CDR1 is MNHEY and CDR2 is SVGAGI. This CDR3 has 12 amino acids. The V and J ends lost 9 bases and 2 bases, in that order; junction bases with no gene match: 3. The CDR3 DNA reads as TGTGCCAGTTCACAGGGGAACTATGGCTACACCTTC. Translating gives CASSQGNYGYTF.

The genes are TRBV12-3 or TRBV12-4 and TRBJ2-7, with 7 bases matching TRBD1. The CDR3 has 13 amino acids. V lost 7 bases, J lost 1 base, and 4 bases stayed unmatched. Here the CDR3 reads CASNSGQSYEQYF. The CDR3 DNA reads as TGTGCCAGCAACTCGGGACAGTCCTACGAGCAGTACTTC.

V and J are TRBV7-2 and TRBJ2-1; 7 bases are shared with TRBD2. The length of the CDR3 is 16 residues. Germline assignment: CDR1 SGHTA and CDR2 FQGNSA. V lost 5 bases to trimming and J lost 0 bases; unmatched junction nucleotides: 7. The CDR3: CASSLNGGSSYNEQFF. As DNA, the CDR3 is TGTGCCAGCAGCCTTAACGGGGGGAGCTCCTACAATGAGCAGTTCTTC.